Below, one TCR beta chain is given with its context. Its specificity is not known. These data originate in a study of T cell responses to AZD1222 COVID-19 vaccine. Study findings and constraints: Seropositive at baseline were only six AZD1222 recipients. Repertoire samples came only from after the peak T cell response.

Trimming took off 6 bases at V and 6 bases at J, with 17 bases between the two ends. CDR1 is MNHEY, CDR2 SVGAGI, per germline. This CDR3 has 14 residues. Produced via immunoSEQ multiplex PCR; TCRdb's table is partial and in-frame only. The table shows some 120,000 clones, with around 92% occurring only once. V gene TRBV6-5 combines with J gene TRBJ1-2; D is uncertain. This sequence originates from an adult in good health. The sample here was peripheral blood, taken on day 0 of AZD1222 vaccination. CDR3 in amino acids: CASRAYNLNNGYTF. In DNA, the CDR3 is TGTGCCAGCAGGGCCTACAATCTAAACAATGGCTACACCTTC.